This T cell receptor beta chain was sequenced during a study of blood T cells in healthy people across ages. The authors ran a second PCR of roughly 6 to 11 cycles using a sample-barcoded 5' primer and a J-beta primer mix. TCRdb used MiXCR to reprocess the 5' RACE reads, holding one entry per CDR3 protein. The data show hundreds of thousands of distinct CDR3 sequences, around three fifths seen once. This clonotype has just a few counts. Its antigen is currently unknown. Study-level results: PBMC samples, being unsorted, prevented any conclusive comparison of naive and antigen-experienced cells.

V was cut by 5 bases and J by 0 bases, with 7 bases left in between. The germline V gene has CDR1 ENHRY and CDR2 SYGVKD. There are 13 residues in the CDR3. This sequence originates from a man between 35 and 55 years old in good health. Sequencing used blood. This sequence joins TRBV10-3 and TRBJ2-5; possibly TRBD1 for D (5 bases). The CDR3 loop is CAISSRDQETQYF. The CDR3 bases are TGTGCCATCAGTAGCAGGGACCAAGAGACCCAGTACTTC.